These T cell receptor beta chains were read from a single sample in a study of T cells after posttransplantation cyclophosphamide. Measured with immunoSEQ multiplex PCR; TCRdb has only the in-frame clones, and not every one. The specimen has tens of thousands of clones, none found just once. Sequencing was carried out using PBMCs. The receptors stem from a man under 40 in good health and a related stem cell transplant donor. Each CDR3 is given with its conserved first and last residue. Fields, in order: CDR3 protein, CDR3 DNA, clone size, V gene, D gene, J gene. The D gene is left open where the match is weak. Rows may omit the clone size; those that give it use once, few, many or a size class.

cdr3_aa: CASTLRGDGQGTDTQYF
cdr3_nt: TGCGCCAGCACCCTCCGCGGGGATGGACAGGGCACAGATACGCAGTATTTT
clone_size: many
v_call: TRBV5-1
d_call: NA
j_call: TRBJ2-3

cdr3_aa: CASSTSGRGRTNYGYTF
cdr3_nt: TGTGCCAGCAGTACCAGTGGGAGGGGGCGCACTAACTATGGCTACACCTTC
clone_size: many
v_call: TRBV6-2/TRBV6-3
d_call: TRBD1
j_call: TRBJ1-2

cdr3_aa: CASSHRQALMNTEAFF
cdr3_nt: TGTGCCAGCAGCCACAGACAGGCTCTTATGAACACTGAAGCTTTCTTT
clone_size: many
v_call: TRBV14
d_call: NA
j_call: TRBJ1-1

cdr3_aa: CASSQDRLEGNTEAFF
cdr3_nt: TGCGCCAGCAGCCAAGATAGGTTGGAGGGGAACACTGAAGCTTTCTTT
clone_size: many
v_call: TRBV4-3
d_call: NA
j_call: TRBJ1-1

cdr3_aa: CASRYKRTSYEQYF
cdr3_nt: TGTGCCAGCCGCTACAAGCGGACCTCCTACGAGCAGTACTTC
clone_size: many
v_call: TRBV6-1
d_call: NA
j_call: TRBJ2-7

cdr3_aa: CASRQGWYEQYF
cdr3_nt: TGTGCCAGCAGACAGGGGTGGTACGAGCAGTACTTC
clone_size: many
v_call: TRBV27
d_call: TRBD1
j_call: TRBJ2-7

cdr3_aa: CASGTGLPDLGYTF
cdr3_nt: TGTGCCTCAGGGACAGGCCTGCCGGACTTAGGCTACACCTTC
clone_size: many
v_call: TRBV6-1
d_call: TRBD1
j_call: TRBJ1-2

cdr3_aa: CASSSYLLAGGRGDEQFF
cdr3_nt: TGTGCCAGCAGCTCGTATTTGCTAGCGGGGGGCCGGGGTGATGAGCAGTTCTTC
clone_size: NA
v_call: TRBV7-8
d_call: TRBD2
j_call: TRBJ2-1

cdr3_aa: CATDTTDNSPLHF
cdr3_nt: TGTGCCACCGACACAACGGATAATTCACCCCTCCACTTT
clone_size: NA
v_call: TRBV24-1
d_call: NA
j_call: TRBJ1-6

cdr3_aa: CASSEVAGGYNEQFF
cdr3_nt: TGTGCCAGCAGTGAAGTAGCGGGGGGATACAATGAGCAGTTCTTC
clone_size: many
v_call: TRBV6-1
d_call: TRBD2
j_call: TRBJ2-1

cdr3_aa: CAISEQGQGELFF
cdr3_nt: TGTGCCATCAGTGAGCAGGGACAGGGAGAACTGTTTTTT
clone_size: many
v_call: TRBV10-3
d_call: TRBD1
j_call: TRBJ1-4

cdr3_aa: CASSGTGRYGYTF
cdr3_nt: TGTGCCAGCAGTGGGACAGGGAGGTATGGCTACACCTTC
clone_size: few
v_call: TRBV27
d_call: TRBD1
j_call: TRBJ1-2

cdr3_aa: CASRPDSGVGAFF
cdr3_nt: TGTGCCAGCAGGCCCGACTCAGGGGTTGGAGCTTTCTTT
clone_size: many
v_call: TRBV6-4
d_call: NA
j_call: TRBJ1-1

cdr3_aa: CASSLGSGSRNTEAFF
cdr3_nt: TGTGCCAGCAGCTTAGGATCGGGGAGTAGAAACACTGAAGCTTTCTTT
clone_size: many
v_call: TRBV7-6
d_call: NA
j_call: TRBJ1-1

cdr3_aa: CASSPYPGTENTGELFF
cdr3_nt: TGTGCCAGCAGTCCGTATCCCGGGACAGAGAACACCGGGGAGCTGTTTTTT
clone_size: NA
v_call: TRBV25-1
d_call: TRBD1
j_call: TRBJ2-2

cdr3_aa: CASVRGGGHTDTQYF
cdr3_nt: TGTGCCAGTGTGCGGGGCGGGGGGCACACAGATACGCAGTATTTT
clone_size: many
v_call: TRBV2
d_call: TRBD2
j_call: TRBJ2-3

cdr3_aa: CASSLLRGGTNEKLFF
cdr3_nt: TGTGCCAGCTCACTCCTAAGGGGAGGCACTAATGAAAAACTGTTTTTT
clone_size: many
v_call: TRBV18
d_call: NA
j_call: TRBJ1-4

cdr3_aa: CAIIFKQGTAYEQYF
cdr3_nt: TGTGCCATTATTTTCAAACAGGGGACGGCCTACGAGCAGTACTTC
clone_size: many
v_call: TRBV9
d_call: TRBD1
j_call: TRBJ2-7

cdr3_aa: CASRPGQGVSPLHF
cdr3_nt: TGTGCCAGCAGACCTGGACAGGGGGTATCACCCCTCCACTTT
clone_size: few
v_call: TRBV12-3/TRBV12-4
d_call: TRBD1
j_call: TRBJ1-6

cdr3_aa: CASRSGTVNNYGYTF
cdr3_nt: TGTGCCAGTAGATCCGGGACAGTCAATAACTATGGCTACACCTTC
clone_size: many
v_call: TRBV19
d_call: TRBD1
j_call: TRBJ1-2

cdr3_aa: CATSDAGQGALNEQFF
cdr3_nt: TGTGCCACCAGTGACGCAGGACAGGGGGCGTTAAATGAGCAGTTCTTC
clone_size: NA
v_call: TRBV24-1
d_call: TRBD1
j_call: TRBJ2-1

cdr3_aa: CASSTDRVSGYTF
cdr3_nt: TGTGCCAGCAGCACTGACAGGGTCAGTGGCTACACCTTC
clone_size: many
v_call: TRBV5-5
d_call: TRBD1
j_call: TRBJ1-2

cdr3_aa: CATSDLVRGQTNTGELFF
cdr3_nt: TGTGCCACCAGTGATTTAGTCAGGGGGCAAACGAACACCGGGGAGCTGTTTTTT
clone_size: few
v_call: TRBV24-1
d_call: TRBD1
j_call: TRBJ2-2

cdr3_aa: CAISGQNYEQYF
cdr3_nt: TGTGCCATCAGTGGGCAGAACTACGAGCAGTACTTC
clone_size: many
v_call: TRBV10-3
d_call: NA
j_call: TRBJ2-7

cdr3_aa: CASSYVGTREAFF
cdr3_nt: TGTGCCAGCAGTTACGTCGGGACTCGGGAAGCTTTCTTT
clone_size: many
v_call: TRBV6-5
d_call: NA
j_call: TRBJ1-1

cdr3_aa: CASSLEGSGGYGYTF
cdr3_nt: TGCGCCAGCAGCTTGGAAGGCAGCGGAGGCTATGGCTACACCTTC
clone_size: few
v_call: TRBV5-1
d_call: NA
j_call: TRBJ1-2

cdr3_aa: CASSSSDSGGAFF
cdr3_nt: TGTGCCAGCAGTTCTTCCGACTCCGGAGGAGCTTTCTTT
clone_size: many
v_call: TRBV6-2/TRBV6-3
d_call: NA
j_call: TRBJ1-1

cdr3_aa: CASSQQVTGTGYSGNTIYF
cdr3_nt: TGTGCCAGCAGCCAGCAAGTTACCGGGACAGGATACTCTGGAAACACCATATATTTT
clone_size: many
v_call: TRBV7-3
d_call: TRBD1
j_call: TRBJ1-3

cdr3_aa: CASRLTGGYEQYF
cdr3_nt: TGTGCCAGCAGACTGACAGGGGGCTACGAGCAGTACTTC
clone_size: many
v_call: TRBV6-2/TRBV6-3
d_call: TRBD1
j_call: TRBJ2-7

cdr3_aa: CASTTGLLGQPQHF
cdr3_nt: TGTGCCAGCACGACTGGACTGTTGGGGCAGCCCCAGCATTTT
clone_size: many
v_call: TRBV28
d_call: NA
j_call: TRBJ1-5

cdr3_aa: CASSQENLFSGNTIYF
cdr3_nt: TGTGCCAGCAGCCAAGAAAATCTGTTCTCTGGAAACACCATATATTTT
clone_size: many
v_call: TRBV4-2
d_call: NA
j_call: TRBJ1-3

cdr3_aa: CASSQQVRNTEAFF
cdr3_nt: TGTGCCAGCAGTCAGCAGGTTAGGAACACTGAAGCTTTCTTT
clone_size: many
v_call: TRBV28
d_call: NA
j_call: TRBJ1-1

cdr3_aa: CASSPRGSRGGLVGYDNEQFF
cdr3_nt: TGTGCCAGCAGCCCAAGGGGTTCTCGCGGGGGCCTCGTTGGCTATGACAATGAGCAGTTCTTC
clone_size: many
v_call: TRBV7-6
d_call: NA
j_call: TRBJ2-1

cdr3_aa: CASSEGRGGNTIYF
cdr3_nt: TGTGCCAGCAGTGAAGGCAGGGGGGGAAACACCATATATTTT
clone_size: many
v_call: TRBV6-1
d_call: TRBD1
j_call: TRBJ1-3

cdr3_aa: CASSRAGAGGDNEQFF
cdr3_nt: TGTGCCAGCAGCCGGGCGGGAGCGGGGGGGGACAATGAGCAGTTCTTC
clone_size: many
v_call: TRBV7-2
d_call: TRBD2
j_call: TRBJ2-1

cdr3_aa: CASKTGTGTTGELFF
cdr3_nt: TGTGCCAGCAAGACCGGGACAGGAACTACCGGGGAGCTGTTTTTT
clone_size: many
v_call: TRBV19
d_call: TRBD1
j_call: TRBJ2-2

cdr3_aa: CASSPTGDKETQYF
cdr3_nt: TGTGCCAGCTCACCCACAGGGGACAAAGAGACCCAGTACTTC
clone_size: NA
v_call: TRBV18
d_call: TRBD1
j_call: TRBJ2-5

cdr3_aa: CASSPLSGGDGYTF
cdr3_nt: TGTGCCAGCAGCCCCCTGTCAGGGGGCGATGGCTACACCTTC
clone_size: many
v_call: TRBV11-2
d_call: TRBD1
j_call: TRBJ1-2

cdr3_aa: CATSDLGLGQETQYF
cdr3_nt: TGTGCCACCAGTGATTTGGGACTCGGCCAAGAGACCCAGTACTTC
clone_size: few
v_call: TRBV24-1
d_call: NA
j_call: TRBJ2-5

cdr3_aa: CASSLAGQRNYGYTF
cdr3_nt: TGTGCCAGCAGCTTAGCGGGACAAAGAAACTATGGCTACACCTTC
clone_size: many
v_call: TRBV7-2
d_call: NA
j_call: TRBJ1-2

cdr3_aa: CASSPRDRKRNEQFF
cdr3_nt: TGTGCCAGCAGTCCCCGGGACAGGAAAAGGAATGAGCAGTTCTTC
clone_size: many
v_call: TRBV25-1
d_call: TRBD1
j_call: TRBJ2-1

cdr3_aa: CASSDGTGGQETQYF
cdr3_nt: TGTGCCAGCAGCGACGGGACAGGGGGTCAAGAGACCCAGTACTTC
clone_size: few
v_call: TRBV6-7
d_call: TRBD1
j_call: TRBJ2-5

cdr3_aa: CASSLGGASTDTQYF
cdr3_nt: TGCGCCAGCAGCTTGGGCGGGGCTAGCACAGATACGCAGTATTTT
clone_size: many
v_call: TRBV5-1
d_call: NA
j_call: TRBJ2-3

cdr3_aa: CASSQGPSGMEKLFF
cdr3_nt: TGCGCCAGCAGCCAAGGACCCTCAGGGATGGAAAAACTGTTTTTT
clone_size: many
v_call: TRBV4-1
d_call: NA
j_call: TRBJ1-4

cdr3_aa: CASRSTGGANTGELFF
cdr3_nt: TGCGCCAGCAGATCTACAGGGGGCGCGAACACCGGGGAGCTGTTTTTT
clone_size: few
v_call: TRBV5-1
d_call: TRBD1
j_call: TRBJ2-2

cdr3_aa: CASLGQGTYEQYF
cdr3_nt: TGTGCCAGTCTCGGACAGGGCACCTACGAGCAGTACTTC
clone_size: many
v_call: TRBV28
d_call: TRBD1
j_call: TRBJ2-7

cdr3_aa: CASVDRVGGTEAFF
cdr3_nt: TGTGCCAGTGTGGACAGGGTTGGTGGCACTGAAGCTTTCTTT
clone_size: few
v_call: TRBV6-2/TRBV6-3
d_call: TRBD1
j_call: TRBJ1-1

cdr3_aa: CASDSGTGADQPQHF
cdr3_nt: TGTGCCAGCGACTCCGGGACAGGGGCGGATCAGCCCCAGCATTTT
clone_size: many
v_call: TRBV7-8
d_call: TRBD1
j_call: TRBJ1-5

cdr3_aa: CASSIKAGFEQFF
cdr3_nt: TGTGCCAGTAGTATAAAAGCGGGGTTTGAGCAGTTCTTC
clone_size: many
v_call: TRBV19
d_call: TRBD2
j_call: TRBJ2-1

cdr3_aa: CASSLDGTGSMNTEAFF
cdr3_nt: TGCGCCAGCAGCTTGGACGGGACAGGGTCCATGAACACTGAAGCTTTCTTT
clone_size: many
v_call: TRBV5-1
d_call: TRBD1
j_call: TRBJ1-1

cdr3_aa: CASSRGGEQYF
cdr3_nt: TGTGCCAGCAGTAGGGGGGGGGAGCAGTACTTC
clone_size: few
v_call: TRBV27
d_call: NA
j_call: TRBJ2-7

cdr3_aa: CASRGQGWSNEKLFF
cdr3_nt: TGTGCCAGCAGGGGTCAGGGTTGGAGTAATGAAAAACTGTTTTTT
clone_size: NA
v_call: TRBV28
d_call: NA
j_call: TRBJ1-4

cdr3_aa: CASSPLGIADTQYF
cdr3_nt: TGTGCCAGCAGCCCCCTGGGCATCGCAGATACGCAGTATTTT
clone_size: many
v_call: TRBV14
d_call: NA
j_call: TRBJ2-3

cdr3_aa: CASSVGQGNSPLHF
cdr3_nt: TGTGCCAGCAGCGTAGGACAGGGCAATTCACCCCTCCACTTT
clone_size: many
v_call: TRBV9
d_call: TRBD1
j_call: TRBJ1-6

cdr3_aa: CASSPPGGFGYTF
cdr3_nt: TGTGCCAGCAGTCCACCCGGCGGGTTTGGCTACACCTTC
clone_size: many
v_call: TRBV28
d_call: NA
j_call: TRBJ1-2

cdr3_aa: CASGWTANYGYTF
cdr3_nt: TGTGCTAGTGGTTGGACAGCTAACTATGGCTACACCTTC
clone_size: many
v_call: TRBV12-5
d_call: NA
j_call: TRBJ1-2

cdr3_aa: CASRKEGPGYGYTF
cdr3_nt: TGTGCCAGCAGAAAAGAGGGCCCCGGTTATGGCTACACCTTC
clone_size: few
v_call: TRBV6-5
d_call: NA
j_call: TRBJ1-2

cdr3_aa: CASSWTIGAGELFF
cdr3_nt: TGTGCCAGCAGTTGGACAATTGGCGCCGGGGAGCTGTTTTTT
clone_size: many
v_call: TRBV28
d_call: NA
j_call: TRBJ2-2

cdr3_aa: CASSPTPLFEQYF
cdr3_nt: TGTGCCAGCAGCCCGACTCCCCTCTTCGAGCAGTACTTC
clone_size: many
v_call: TRBV7-2
d_call: NA
j_call: TRBJ2-7